This TCR beta chain stems from a study of blood T cell repertoires in COVID-19. Whole-study context: Samples representing acute and convalescent COVID-19 were sourced from the United States, Italy and Spain. In each case, the material was cDNA or gDNA derived from T cells, B-cell-depleted T cells, or PBMCs.

This CDR3 region has 14 residues. The germline V gene encodes CDR1 SGDLS and CDR2 YYNGEE. Trimming removed 1 base at V and 4 bases at J, with 9 bases between. In the authors' methods: Estimation of nucleated cell counts relied on the amplification of reference gene primers. Measured with immunoSEQ multiplex PCR; TCRdb has only the in-frame clones, and not every one. The V and J calls and the clone size are those of that table, but D and trimming were determined from the DNA. The sample carries about 140,000 clones, approximately 87% recorded once. Only one count was recorded for this clone. Sequenced sample: peripheral blood. The chain carries TRBV9 and TRBJ2-1, with a weak D call TRBD2 (5 bases). This TCR was sampled from a man in his forties or fifties who had recovered from COVID-19. This CDR3 is CASSVTSTYNEQFF. The CDR3 nucleotides are TGTGCCAGCAGCGTAACTAGTACTTACAATGAGCAGTTCTTC.